Shown below are 8 T cell receptor beta chains from a single sample sequenced in a study of naive and memory T cell subsets. An equimolar mix of two oligonucleotides served as the beta constant-region primer for TRBC1 and TRBC2. Ligated cDNA was amplified by four rounds of PCR with nested alpha and beta constant-region primers and SP2. TCRdb reprocessed the UMI-ligation and nested PCR reads with MiXCR, giving one entry per CDR3 protein. This sample has about 120,000 distinct CDR3 sequences, with about 36% found just once. Specimen: central memory CD4+ T cells from blood. The origin of the receptors is a human donor in good health.

The V gene is TRBV7-9, the J gene TRBJ2-3; 7 nucleotides agree with TRBD1. V trimming: 5 bases; J trimming: 6 bases; junction bases outside the gene matches: 14. This CDR3 spans 16 amino acids. CDR1 and CDR2 (germline): SEHNR, FQNEAQ (reference sequence). This CDR3 is CASSRQGSVPVDTQYF. In DNA form, the CDR3 reads TGTGCCAGCAGCCGACAGGGCTCCGTCCCGGTGGATACGCAGTATTTT.

This clonotype came up a few times. The V gene is TRBV14, the J gene TRBJ2-1, with unresolved D. CDR3 length: 13 residues. The germline CDR1 and CDR2 sequences are SGHDN and FVKESK. V was shortened by 0 bases and J by 5 bases, with 5 bases between the two germline ends. The CDR3 here is CASSQDTHNEQFF. Written as DNA, the CDR3 is TGTGCCAGCAGCCAAGATACTCACAATGAGCAGTTCTTC.

The CDR3 nucleotides read TGTGCCACCAGTGAACCGAGGACTAGCGGGAGGAATTACAATGAGCAGTTCTTC. This encodes CATSEPRTSGRNYNEQFF. The chain uses TRBV24-1 and TRBJ2-1; 14 bases are a match to TRBD2. Germline CDR1 KGHDR, CDR2 SFDVKD. The V segment lost 4 bases and the J segment 4 bases; nucleotides outside the gene matches: 8. This CDR3 is built from 18 residues.

This clonotype was counted ten times or more. The gene calls are TRBV5-6 and TRBJ1-2; D is undetermined. The CDR3 has 15 amino acids. The germline V gene has CDR1 SGHDT and CDR2 YYEEEE. V lost 3 bases to trimming and J lost 8 bases, with 20 bases between them. The CDR3 is CASSSNPKRTGGYTF. The CDR3 DNA reads TGTGCCAGCAGCTCCAACCCAAAACGGACGGGAGGCTACACCTTC.

This rearrangement joins TRBV29-1 to TRBJ2-2; D is perhaps TRBD2 (6 bases). The CDR3 contains 13 residues. Trimming stripped 8 bases from V and 3 bases from J, with 13 bases between. Germline V gene lookup returns CDR1 SQVTM and CDR2 ANQGSEA. The CDR3 sequence is CSSTGVDTGELFF. CDR3 DNA sequence: TGCAGCTCGACGGGAGTCGACACCGGGGAGCTGTTTTTT.

V is TRBV6-6 and J is TRBJ2-6; tentatively, D is TRBD2 (5 bases). Germline V gives CDR1 MNHNY, CDR2 SVGAGI (reference sequence). The CDR3 has 15 residues. V dropped 6 bases and J dropped 2 bases, with 11 bases sitting between them. CDR3 amino acids: CASRTEGTGANVLTF. For the CDR3, the DNA is TGTGCCAGCAGAACCGAGGGAACTGGGGCCAACGTCCTGACTTTC.

The chain has TRBV20-1 and TRBJ2-3, with D unresolved. This CDR3 spans 13 amino acids. Trimming took off 3 bases at V and 0 bases at J, with 7 bases between the two ends. Germline CDR1 reads DFQATT; CDR2 reads SNEGSKA (reference sequence). This CDR3 reads CSASAPSTDTQYF. The CDR3 DNA is TGCAGTGCTAGCGCCCCAAGCACAGATACGCAGTATTTT.

The chain uses TRBV7-2 and TRBJ1-1; maybe TRBD1 (5 bases). Trimming took off 5 bases at V and 4 bases at J, with 17 bases between the two ends. Germline V lookup: CDR1 SGHTA, CDR2 FQGNSA. The CDR3 has 15 residues. In nucleotides, the CDR3 is TGTGCCAGCAGCGACTACCTAACAGGAATCACTGAAGCTTTCTTT. Translation: CASSDYLTGITEAFF.